The 14 T cell receptor beta chains below were found in one sample sequenced in a study of identical twins. Each CDR3 protein is one row after TCRdb ran MiXCR on the 5' RACE reads. The sample has about 330,000 distinct CDR3 sequences, about 12% seen once. The sample was also linked to a second study, of yellow fever vaccine responses in identical twins.

The sequenced sample was CD8+ T cells sorted from blood. The receptors were gathered from a young woman in good health.

The table lists this clonotype with a few counts. The genes are TRBV7-8 and TRBJ2-1; perhaps TRBD2 as D (6 bases). Trimming removed 4 bases from V and 10 bases from J, with 17 bases in between. Looked up from germline, CDR1 is SGHVS and CDR2 is FQNEAQ. The CDR3 sequence is 14 residues long. CDR3 nucleotides: TGTGCCAGCAGCTCCGGGACTCCCCCGGGGGAGCAGTTCTTC. Translated: CASSSGTPPGEQFF.

This clonotype has more than one count but fewer than ten. This chain joins TRBV28 and TRBJ2-7; 9 bases line up with TRBD2. CDR1 is MDHEN, CDR2 SYDVKM, per germline. With 3 bases clipped from V and 5 bases from J, the junction kept 5 bases outside the gene matches. The CDR3 runs 14 residues. CDR3 nucleotide sequence: TGTGCCAGCAGTTTTGAGACTAGCGGTGACGAGCAGTACTTC. Translation: CASSFETSGDEQYF.

There are a few counts of this clonotype. This rearrangement joins TRBV19 to TRBJ2-2; 7 nucleotides line up with TRBD1. CDR1 and CDR2 from the germline V gene are LNHDA and SQIVND (reference sequence). The CDR3 is 15 amino acids. Losses at the gene ends were 5 bases for V and 4 bases for J; bases not matched to a gene: 7. CDR3 DNA: TGTGCCAGTAGTGCTGCGGACAGGACCACCGGGGAGCTGTTTTTT. Amino acid sequence: CASSAADRTTGELFF.

The V gene is TRBV12-3 or TRBV12-4, the J gene TRBJ2-5; D may be TRBD2 (5 bases). V was cut by 3 bases and J by 1 base, with 9 bases left in between. The length of the CDR3 is 14 residues. CDR3 sequence (DNA): TGTGCCAGCAGTTTTGAGACTACCCAAGAGACCCAGTACTTC. Its protein product is CASSFETTQETQYF.

This chain links TRBV27 with TRBJ2-1; no clear D gene. The CDR3 spans 12 residues. V lost 3 bases to trimming and J lost 8 bases, with 8 bases between them. Germline V CDR1 and CDR2: MNHEY, SMNVEV (reference sequence). The CDR3 sequence: CASSFLGDEQFF. DNA for the CDR3: TGTGCCAGCAGTTTTTTGGGTGATGAGCAGTTCTTC.

The gene calls are TRBV6-4 and TRBJ2-1; tentatively, D is TRBD1 (6 bases). CDR3 length: 15 residues. Germline loops: CDR1 MRHNA, CDR2 SNTAGT. The V gene lost 2 bases and the J gene lost 5 bases, with 13 bases spanning the gap. CDR3 in amino acids: CASSDRDKGNNEQFF. DNA for the CDR3: TGTGCCAGCAGTGACCGGGACAAAGGAAACAATGAGCAGTTCTTC.

There are many counts of this clonotype. Here the CDR3 DNA reads TGCGCCAGCAGTGAAACGGACAGGGTGACTGAAGCTTTCTTT. As protein: CASSETDRVTEAFF. This sequence joins TRBV10-1 and TRBJ1-1, with 8 bases fitting TRBD1. The germline CDR1 and CDR2 sequences are WNHNN and SYGVQD (reference sequence). V lost 3 bases and J lost 5; bases outside the gene matches: 5. This CDR3 region has 14 residues.

The chain carries TRBV12-3 or TRBV12-4 and TRBJ1-5, with D maybe TRBD1 (6 bases). V gave up 11 bases and J gave up 6 bases, with 14 bases separating them. This CDR3 is 12 amino acids long. Here the CDR3 reads CAVGGMTQPQHF. As DNA, the CDR3 is TGTGCCGTGGGGGGCATGACTCAGCCCCAGCATTTT.

The chain combines TRBV20-1 with TRBJ2-1; 10 nucleotides match TRBD2. With V trimmed by 2 bases and J by 4 bases, 5 bases remained unmatched. From germline, CDR1 is DFQATT and CDR2 SNEGSKA (reference sequence). The CDR3 has 15 residues. For the CDR3, the DNA is TGCAGTGCTAGAAGACTAGCGGGCCGTTACAATGAGCAGTTCTTC. Translation: CSARRLAGRYNEQFF.

This sequence joins TRBV28 and TRBJ2-7; 9 bases agree with TRBD2. Germline V gene sequence: CDR1 MDHEN, CDR2 SYDVKM. CDR3 size: 13 residues. V was pared by 8 bases and J by 5 bases, with 7 bases of the junction left unmatched. The CDR3 DNA is TGTGCCAGCGTAGCGGGAGAATCCGACGAGCAGTACTTC. Its protein product is CASVAGESDEQYF.

In its sample, this clonotype was seen a few times. This chain connects TRBV2 to TRBJ2-7; 11 bases are a match to TRBD2. The CDR3 length is 13 residues. Germline V gene data show CDR1 as SNHLY and CDR2 as FYNNEI. The V segment lost 10 bases and the J segment 6 bases; nucleotides outside the gene matches: 8. For the CDR3, the DNA is TGTGCCATCTTAGCGGGAGGGTATTCCGAGCAGTACTTC. This translates into CAILAGGYSEQYF.

This rearrangement joins TRBV11-2 to TRBJ1-1, with a tentative D call TRBD1 (5 bases). V was clipped by 5 bases and J by 11 bases, with 15 bases between them. The CDR3 has 12 residues. The germline V gene encodes CDR1 SGHAT and CDR2 FQNNGV. The CDR3 coding sequence is TGTGCCAGCAGCCAATGGGGGGTGAGTGCTTTCTTT. Translating it yields CASSQWGVSAFF.

J is TRBJ2-1 and V is TRBV6-5; tentatively, D is TRBD2 (6 bases). Germline CDR1 MNHEY, CDR2 SVGAGI. There are 15 residues in the CDR3. V was shortened by 0 bases and J by 6 bases, with 12 bases between the two germline ends. The DNA for the CDR3 is TGTGCCAGCAGTTACTCGGGTGCGGGGAGCAATGAGCAGTTCTTC. Encoded protein: CASSYSGAGSNEQFF.

CDR3 protein: CAISVEGISSNQPQHF. Here the CDR3 DNA reads TGTGCCATCAGTGTCGAGGGGATTTCGAGCAATCAGCCCCAGCATTTT. The chain recombines TRBV10-3 with TRBJ1-5; possible D gene TRBD1, 5 bases. This CDR3 spans 16 amino acids. V lost 4 bases, J lost 1 base, and 14 bases lay in between. Germline lookup yields CDR1 ENHRY and CDR2 SYGVKD.